This TCR beta chain was sequenced in a study of Ad26.COV2.S vaccination and SARS-CoV-2 variants. Only a few counts were recorded for this clone. Its antigen is unidentified. Some clones are missing from TCRdb's copy, which holds only in-frame ones; the method was immunoSEQ multiplex PCR. Of a few hundred thousand clones in the sample, 80% to 95% were seen once. This CDR3 comprises 14 residues. Between the trimmed V and J ends, which lost 1 base and 6 bases, there was a span of 12 bases. Per the germline V gene, CDR1 is SNHLY and CDR2 is FYNNEI. Described treatment: 19 received Ad26.COV2.S at low or high dose, single or two shots; 5 received placebo; per-sample allocation not given. All samples were drawn on day 63, counting from the first vaccine or placebo injection. The vaccine antigen was prefusion-stabilized Wuhan SARS-CoV-2 spike. Notes on the study in general: Breadth measured for non-spike TCRs was similar across vaccine and placebo recipients. Reported findings describe substantial breadth in spike-specific CD8+ and CD4+ T cell responses following vaccination.

This chain links TRBV2 with TRBJ1-1; D may be TRBD1 (5 bases). Sequences were derived from peripheral blood, sampled in a trial of Ad26.COV2.S vaccine versus placebo. This TCR was sampled from a person between 18 and 65 years old who received the Ad26.COV2.S COVID-19 vaccine or a placebo. The CDR3 bases are TGTGCCAGCAGTGAAGGGGCAGGGATCCCTGAAGCTTTCTTT. It translates to CASSEGAGIPEAFF.